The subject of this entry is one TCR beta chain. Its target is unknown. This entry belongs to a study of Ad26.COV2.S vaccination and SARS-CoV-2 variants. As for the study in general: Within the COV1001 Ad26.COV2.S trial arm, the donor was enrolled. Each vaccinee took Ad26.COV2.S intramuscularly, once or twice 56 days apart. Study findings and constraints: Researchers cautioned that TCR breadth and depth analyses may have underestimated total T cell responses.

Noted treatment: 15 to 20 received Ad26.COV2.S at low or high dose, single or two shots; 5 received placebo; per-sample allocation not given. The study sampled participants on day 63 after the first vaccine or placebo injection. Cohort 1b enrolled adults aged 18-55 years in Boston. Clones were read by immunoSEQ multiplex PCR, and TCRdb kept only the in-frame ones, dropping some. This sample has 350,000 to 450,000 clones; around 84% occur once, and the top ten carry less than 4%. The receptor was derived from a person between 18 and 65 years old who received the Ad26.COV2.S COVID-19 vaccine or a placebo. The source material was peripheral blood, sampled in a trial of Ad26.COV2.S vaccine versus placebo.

In DNA, the CDR3 is TGTGCCAGCAGTTCCGGGACAGGGGCCGGCTACACCTTC. The encoded protein is CASSSGTGAGYTF. This chain joins TRBV25-1 and TRBJ1-2; TRBD1 aligns across 10 bases. In germline, CDR1 is MGHDK, CDR2 SYGVNS. The CDR3 is made up of 13 amino acids. The V and J ends lost 5 bases and 8 bases, in that order; junction bases with no gene match: 5.